This T cell receptor beta chain was observed in a study of blood T cell repertoires in COVID-19. Using immunoSEQ multiplex PCR, the repertoire was profiled, and TCRdb retains in-frame clones only, with some absent. The sample holds about 260,000 clones, more than 75% seen once. Looked up from germline, CDR1 is MDHEN and CDR2 is SYDVKM. The V end was cut by 6 bases, the J end by 0 bases, with 12 bases between. The CDR3 sequence is 15 residues long. The sequence came from a woman aged 40 to 49 who had recovered from COVID-19. This sequence joins TRBV28 and TRBJ1-3; D is possibly TRBD1 (5 bases). The sample consisted of peripheral blood. CDR3 coding DNA: TGTGCCAGCAGGGTAACAGGATACTCTGGAAACACCATATATTTT. It encodes CASRVTGYSGNTIYF.